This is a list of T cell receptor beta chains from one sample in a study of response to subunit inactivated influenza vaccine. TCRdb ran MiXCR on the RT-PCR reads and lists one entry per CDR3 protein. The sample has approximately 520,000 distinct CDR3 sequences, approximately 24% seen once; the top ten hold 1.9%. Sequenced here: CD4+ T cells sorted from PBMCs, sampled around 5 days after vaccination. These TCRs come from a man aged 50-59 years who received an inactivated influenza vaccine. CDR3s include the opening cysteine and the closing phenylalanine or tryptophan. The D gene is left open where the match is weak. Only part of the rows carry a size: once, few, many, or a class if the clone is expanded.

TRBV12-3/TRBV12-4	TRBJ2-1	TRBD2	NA	TGTGCCAGCAGAGCGGGACTATCCTACAATGAGCAGTTCTTC	CASRAGLSYNEQFF
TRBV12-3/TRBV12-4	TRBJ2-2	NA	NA	TGTGCCAGCAGAGCCGGGACTGCCTTGGACTACACCGGGGAGCTGTTTTTT	CASRAGTALDYTGELFF
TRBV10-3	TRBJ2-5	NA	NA	TGTGCCATCAGTGAGTTACCTGGACGGGGGGAGACCCAGTACTTC	CAISELPGRGETQYF
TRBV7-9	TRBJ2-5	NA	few	TGTGCCAGCACAGGGAAGACCCAGTACTTC	CASTGKTQYF
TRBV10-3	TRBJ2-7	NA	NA	TGTACCATCAGCAAGGGGACATATTACGAGCAGTACTTC	CTISKGTYYEQYF
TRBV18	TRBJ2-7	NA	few	TGTGCCAGCTCACCAGTTGCCTACGAGCAGTACTTC	CASSPVAYEQYF
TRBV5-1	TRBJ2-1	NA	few	TGCGCCAGCAGCCGCGGGACGATCAATGAGCAGTTCTTC	CASSRGTINEQFF
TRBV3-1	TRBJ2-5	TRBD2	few	TGTGCCAGCAGCCACCGACTAGCGGGAGGACAAGAGACCCAGTACTTC	CASSHRLAGGQETQYF
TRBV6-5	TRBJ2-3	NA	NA	TGTGCCAGCAGTTACGTAGGGCGGGCCACAGATACGCAGTATTTT	CASSYVGRATDTQYF
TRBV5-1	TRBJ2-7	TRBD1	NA	TGCGCCAGCAGCTTGGAAGGACAGGGTTCCGAGCAGTACTTC	CASSLEGQGSEQYF
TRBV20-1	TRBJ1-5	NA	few	TGCAGTGCTAGAGATGGGGTCCTGCCCCAGCATTTT	CSARDGVLPQHF
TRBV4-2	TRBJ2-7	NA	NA	TGTGCCAGCAGCCACGGCGTCTACGAGCAGTACTTC	CASSHGVYEQYF
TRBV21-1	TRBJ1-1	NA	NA	TGTGCCAGCAGCAAAGGGGGCGGACACCTGGACACTGAAGCTTTCTTT	CASSKGGGHLDTEAFF
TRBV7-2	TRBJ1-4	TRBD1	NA	TGTGCCAGCAGCAAGGACAGGGGGCGCGAAAAACTGTTTTTT	CASSKDRGREKLFF
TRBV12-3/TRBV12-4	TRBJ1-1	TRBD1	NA	TGTGCCAGCAGTTTTCAGGGGGCGGGCACTGAAGCTTTCTTT	CASSFQGAGTEAFF